This TCR beta chain was retrieved from a study of PD-1 blockade in classical Hodgkin lymphoma. General study points: The CD4+ diversity rise by C4D1 was clearest in complete responders. Individuals initiating nivolumab under 1 year after ASCT were excluded. Whoever responded completely had baseline diversity much like that seen in newly diagnosed patients. Why repertoires differed is undefined; disease activity or prior therapy possibly contributed.

About this clone itself: Antigen: not known.

Produced via immunoSEQ multiplex PCR; TCRdb's table is partial and in-frame only. The data contain over 14,000 clones, more than 70% of them singletons. Patients all relapsed after autologous stem cell transplantation, and there was variation in brentuximab vedotin exposure. V dropped 3 bases and J dropped 1 base, with 10 bases sitting between them. The CDR3 runs to 16 residues. The germline V gene has CDR1 SGHAT and CDR2 FQNNGV. This specimen consisted of peripheral blood mononuclear cells (PBMCs), obtained before the second cycle of nivolumab. This TCR was recovered from a human donor with classical Hodgkin lymphoma. The chain recombines TRBV11-2 with TRBJ1-6; D call uncertain. As DNA, the CDR3 is TGTGCCAGCAGCTTCGCCTCGCTTTCCTATAATTCACCCCTCCACTTT. Translation gives CASSFASLSYNSPLHF.